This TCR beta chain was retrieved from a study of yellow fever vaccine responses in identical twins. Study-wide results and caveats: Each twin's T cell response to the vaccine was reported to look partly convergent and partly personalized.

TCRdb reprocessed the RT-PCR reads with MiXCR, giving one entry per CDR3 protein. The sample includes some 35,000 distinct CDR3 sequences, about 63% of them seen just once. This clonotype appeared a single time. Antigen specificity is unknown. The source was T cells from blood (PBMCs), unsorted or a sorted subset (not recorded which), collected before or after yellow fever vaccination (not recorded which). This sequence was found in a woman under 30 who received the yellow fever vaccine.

Here the CDR3 DNA reads TGTGCCAGCAGTTACTCTTTCAGCGGGAGCTACGAGCAGTACTTC. It specifies CASSYSFSGSYEQYF. This chain joins TRBV6-5 and TRBJ2-7, with 8 bases fitting TRBD2. Trimming cost V 0 bases and J 3 bases; bases outside gene matches: 4. Germline assignment: CDR1 MNHEY and CDR2 SVGAGI. This CDR3 region has 15 residues.